The rows below give T cell receptor beta chains drawn from one sample of a study of T cells in Graves' hyperthyroidism and ophthalmopathy. Via MiXCR, TCRdb re-called the multiplex PCR reads, giving one row per CDR3 protein. The sample contains about 700,000 distinct CDR3 sequences, less than 45% of which appear only once. Material: peripheral blood or thyroid tissue (not recorded which). The receptors here all came from an adult man with Graves' disease, either hyperthyroidism or ophthalmopathy (not recorded which). Each CDR3 is given with its conserved first and last residue. The D gene is left open where the match is weak. For some rows the clone size is stated as once, few or many, or as a class when expanded; others skip it.

TRBJ2-7	TRBV29-1	TRBD1	NA	TGCAGCGTGGATGACAGGGCCGGAATTTCCTACGAGCAGTACTTC	CSVDDRAGISYEQYF
TRBJ2-7	TRBV3-1	NA	few	TGTGCCAGCAGCCTACAGCGCTACGAGCAGTACTTC	CASSLQRYEQYF
TRBJ2-3	TRBV7-2	NA	NA	TGTGCCAGCAGCTTAGGCCCGGGGGATACGCAGTATTTT	CASSLGPGDTQYF
TRBJ1-2	TRBV12-3/TRBV12-4	NA	many	TGTGCCAGCAGTGGACGGACAGCCAACTATGGCTACACCTTC	CASSGRTANYGYTF
TRBJ2-5	TRBV15	TRBD2	NA	TGTGCCACCAGCAGAGTGCTCGGGACTAGCGGACAAGAGACCCAGTACTTC	CATSRVLGTSGQETQYF
TRBJ1-1	TRBV7-8	NA	few	TGTGCCAGCAGCACAGAAACTATGAACACTGAAGCTTTCTTT	CASSTETMNTEAFF
TRBJ1-1	TRBV13	NA	NA	TGTGCCAGCACCTCCAGGAGGGGGTTGACTGAAGCTTTCTTT	CASTSRRGLTEAFF
TRBJ2-7	TRBV5-1	NA	few	TGCGCCAGCAGCTTGCGCGTTTCTAGTACCTACGAGCAGTACTTC	CASSLRVSSTYEQYF
TRBJ1-2	TRBV30	NA	NA	TGTGCCTGGAGGGGAGGGAATTATGGCTACACTTTC	CAWRGGNYGYTF
TRBJ1-1	TRBV2	NA	many	TGTGCCAGCAGACCGGGACCGGGCAACACTGAAGCTTTCTTT	CASRPGPGNTEAFF
TRBJ2-5	TRBV25-1	TRBD2	once	TGTGCCAGCAGTGCCGCGGGACTAGCGATGGAGACCCAGTACTTC	CASSAAGLAMETQYF
TRBJ1-2	TRBV20-1	TRBD1	NA	TGCAGTCCATCTGGGGACAGGGATGGAGGCTATGGCTACACCTTC	CSPSGDRDGGYGYTF
TRBJ1-5	TRBV7-8	TRBD1	many	TGTGCCAGCAGCTTGACAGGGCGCAATCAGCCCCAGCATTTT	CASSLTGRNQPQHF
TRBJ1-5	TRBV19	NA	many	TGTGCCAGCAGTGAAGCGCCCAGCAATCAGCCCCAGCATTTT	CASSEAPSNQPQHF
TRBJ2-2	TRBV11-2	NA	NA	TGTGCCACCGCTATGACCGCGAACACCGGGGAGCTGTTTTTT	CATAMTANTGELFF
TRBJ1-4	TRBV12-5	NA	NA	TGTGCTAGTGGTTTGACTCCAGAAAAACTGTTTTTT	CASGLTPEKLFF
TRBJ2-5	TRBV14	TRBD2	NA	TGTGCCAGCAGCCAATCGGGACTACAAGAGACCCAGTACTTC	CASSQSGLQETQYF
TRBJ1-5	TRBV20-1	NA	NA	TGCAGTGCTAGAAATCTCCAGCCCCAGCATTTT	CSARNLQPQHF
TRBJ1-4	TRBV2	NA	once	TGTGCCACCAGTGACCCAGGGCGAACTAATGAAAAACTGTTTTTT	CATSDPGRTNEKLFF
TRBJ2-7	TRBV10-3	NA	NA	TGTGCCATCAGTGTGTCAGGGGCCAGGGACGAGCAGTACTTC	CAISVSGARDEQYF
TRBJ1-1	TRBV12-3/TRBV12-4	NA	NA	TGTGCCAGCAGTCCATTGAACATGAACACTGAAGCTTTCTTT	CASSPLNMNTEAFF
TRBJ2-2	TRBV9	NA	few	TGTGCCAGCAGCGTAGGAGGGGGTCTGAACACCGGGGAGCTGTTTTTT	CASSVGGGLNTGELFF
TRBJ1-2	TRBV20-1	NA	NA	TGCAGTGCTAGAGATCCTGGGGCCTATGGCTACACCTTC	CSARDPGAYGYTF
TRBJ2-7	TRBV7-8	TRBD2	many	TGTGCCAGCAGCTTAGGGGGGAGGGCCTACGAGCAGTACTTC	CASSLGGRAYEQYF
TRBJ1-2	TRBV12-3/TRBV12-4	NA	few	TGTGCCAGCAGTTTAGCAGGGGACCACTATGGCTACACCTTC	CASSLAGDHYGYTF
TRBJ1-5	TRBV20-1	TRBD1	many	TGCAGTGCTAGTGGGACAGGGCGGGATCAGCCCCAGCATTTT	CSASGTGRDQPQHF
TRBJ2-2	TRBV6-1	TRBD1	NA	TGTGCCAGCAGTGCCCCCGACAGGGCTTCGAACACCGGGGAGCTGTTTTTT	CASSAPDRASNTGELFF
TRBJ2-7	TRBV7-2	TRBD2	NA	TGTGCCAGCAGCTTGCTAGCGGGAGGGATCCTTGTCTACGGGCAGTACTTC	CASSLLAGGILVYGQYF
TRBJ2-7	TRBV20-1	NA	few	TGCAGTGCTGGGGACAACTCCTACGAGCAGTACTTC	CSAGDNSYEQYF
TRBJ2-5	TRBV10-3	NA	NA	TGTGCCATCCGGGAGCTTGGGGACGTGATGGTTTTC	CAIRELGDVMVF
TRBJ1-5	TRBV20-1	NA	NA	TGCAGTGCCCCCCCTGATTACCGGGGCCGAAATCAGCCCCAGCATTTT	CSAPPDYRGRNQPQHF
TRBJ2-5	TRBV10-3	TRBD2	many	TGTGCCATCAGTGACCGGCTAGCGGGGGAGCAAGAGACCCAGTACTTC	CAISDRLAGEQETQYF
TRBJ1-5	TRBV5-5	NA	few	TGTGCCAGCAGCAGTCAGGGTGACGGCAATCAGCCCCAGCATTTT	CASSSQGDGNQPQHF
TRBJ1-2	TRBV6-5	NA	NA	TGTGCCAGCAGGGAGGGGCTCGGCTATGGCTACACCTTC	CASREGLGYGYTF
TRBJ1-3	TRBV12-3/TRBV12-4	TRBD1	many	TGTGCCAGCAGTAGAGGGACAGCTGGAAACACCATATATTTT	CASSRGTAGNTIYF
TRBJ1-2	TRBV2	NA	NA	TGTGCCAGCAGTGTCAACAGGGATGAGGATGGCTACACCTTC	CASSVNRDEDGYTF
TRBJ1-6	TRBV7-8	NA	few	TGTGCTAGGTCAGGGCTCTCCTATAATTCACCCCTCCACTTT	CARSGLSYNSPLHF
TRBJ2-5	TRBV6-6	TRBD2	NA	TGTGCCAGCAGCCAACTTTACTCGGGGGGGCAAGAGACCCAGTACTTC	CASSQLYSGGQETQYF
TRBJ2-3	TRBV7-8	NA	NA	TGTGCCAGCAGTCCCCAGGGGACCGTGAGCACAGATACGCAGTATTTT	CASSPQGTVSTDTQYF
TRBJ2-7	TRBV10-3	TRBD1	NA	TGTGCCAGCAGTTACAGGCAGGGGGACTACGAGCAGTACTTC	CASSYRQGDYEQYF
TRBJ1-1	TRBV5-8	TRBD1	many	TGTGCCAGCAGCTTGCAGGGGGCGCTGAACACTGAAGCTTTCTTT	CASSLQGALNTEAFF
TRBJ1-1	TRBV20-1	NA	few	TGCAGTGCTAGGACAGATGAGAACACTGAAGCTTTCTTT	CSARTDENTEAFF
TRBJ1-5	TRBV20-1	NA	few	TGCAGTGCTGGCCCGGGACGGGGTCATCAGCCCCAGCATTTT	CSAGPGRGHQPQHF
TRBJ2-7	TRBV7-9	NA	few	TGTGCCAGCAGCTCCGGATTTATGGAACCCGAGCAGTACTTC	CASSSGFMEPEQYF
TRBJ1-4	TRBV7-9	NA	NA	TGTGCCAGCAGCCCAGGACAGTCGACTGGAAAACTGTTTTTT	CASSPGQSTGKLFF
TRBJ1-5	TRBV2	NA	NA	TGTGCCAGCAGACTACAGGGTTTTGCGCCCCAGCATTTT	CASRLQGFAPQHF
TRBJ1-6	TRBV2	TRBD1	NA	TGTGCTAGAGACTCGGGACAGGGAAATTCACCCCTCCACTTT	CARDSGQGNSPLHF
TRBJ2-7	TRBV24-1	NA	NA	TGTGCCACGCCCCGGCACTACGAGCAGTACTTC	CATPRHYEQYF
TRBJ1-4	TRBV6-6	NA	NA	TGTGCCAGCAAGGGTGGACAGCTTAATGAAAAACTGTTTTTT	CASKGGQLNEKLFF
TRBJ2-7	TRBV7-8	TRBD2	NA	TGTGCCAGCAGCTATCCCCCCTCTAGCGGGGGCTACGAGCAGTACTTC	CASSYPPSSGGYEQYF
TRBJ1-2	TRBV29-1	NA	NA	TGCAGCGTGCTCCCTACAGTGAACTATGGCTACACCTTC	CSVLPTVNYGYTF
TRBJ1-6	TRBV7-9	NA	NA	TGTGCCAGCAGCTTTGGGCACTTCAATTCACCCCTCCACTTT	CASSFGHFNSPLHF
TRBJ1-4	TRBV10-3	NA	many	TGTGCCACCCGAACAGACCAGAATGAAAAACTGTTTTTT	CATRTDQNEKLFF